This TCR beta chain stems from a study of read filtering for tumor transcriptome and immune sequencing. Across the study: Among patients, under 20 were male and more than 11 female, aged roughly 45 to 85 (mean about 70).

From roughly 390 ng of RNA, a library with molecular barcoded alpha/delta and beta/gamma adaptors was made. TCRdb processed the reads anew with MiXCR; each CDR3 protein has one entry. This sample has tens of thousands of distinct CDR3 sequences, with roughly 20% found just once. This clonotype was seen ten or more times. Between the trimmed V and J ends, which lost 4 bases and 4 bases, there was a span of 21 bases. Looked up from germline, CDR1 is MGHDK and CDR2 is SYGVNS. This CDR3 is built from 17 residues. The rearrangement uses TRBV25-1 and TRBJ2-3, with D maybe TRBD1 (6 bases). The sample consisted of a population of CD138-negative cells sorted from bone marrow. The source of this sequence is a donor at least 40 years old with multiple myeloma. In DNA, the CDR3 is TGTGCCAGCAGTGGATCAACAGGGTCGGCTGTAGCAGATACGCAGTATTTT. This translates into CASSGSTGSAVADTQYF.